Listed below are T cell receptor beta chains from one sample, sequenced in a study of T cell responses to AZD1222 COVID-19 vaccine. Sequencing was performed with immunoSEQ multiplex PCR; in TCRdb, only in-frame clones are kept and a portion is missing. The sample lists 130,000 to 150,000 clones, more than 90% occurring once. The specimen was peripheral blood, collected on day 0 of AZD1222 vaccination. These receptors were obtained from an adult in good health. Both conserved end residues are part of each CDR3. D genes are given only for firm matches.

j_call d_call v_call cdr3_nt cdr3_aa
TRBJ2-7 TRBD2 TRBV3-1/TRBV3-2 TGTGCCAGCAGCCAACTCGCGGGAGGGAGTCCGTACTTC CASSQLAGGSPYF
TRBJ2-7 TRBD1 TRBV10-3 TGTGCCATCAGAACACACAGGGGGCATGCGGCCTACGAGCAGTACTTC CAIRTHRGHAAYEQYF
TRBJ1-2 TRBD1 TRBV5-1 TGCGCCAGCAGCTTGGATGGACAGGGGTATGGCTACACCTTC CASSLDGQGYGYTF
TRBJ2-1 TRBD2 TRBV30 TGTGCCTGGTCTAGCGGTACCTACAATGAGCAGTTCTTC CAWSSGTYNEQFF
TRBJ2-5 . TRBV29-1 TGCAGCGTCCTAACGATACGGGGGTTACAAGAGACCCAGTACTTC CSVLTIRGLQETQYF
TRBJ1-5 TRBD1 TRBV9 TGTGCCAGCAGCGTGGGACAGCTTAATCAGCCCCAGCATTTT CASSVGQLNQPQHF
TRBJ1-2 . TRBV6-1 TGTGCCAGCAGTGAATCGGGCCGGCTCTATGGCTACACCTTC CASSESGRLYGYTF
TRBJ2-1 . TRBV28 TGTGCCAGCATCCCGAACCCAGGCAGCTCCTACAATGAGCAGTTCTTC CASIPNPGSSYNEQFF
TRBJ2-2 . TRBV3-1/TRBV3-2 TGTGCCAGCAAAGGCAGGGGATTCGGGGAGCTGTTTTTT CASKGRGFGELFF
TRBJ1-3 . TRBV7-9 TGTGCCAGCAGCTTAGGACGTCAGGTGTCGAGAGGAAACACCATATATTTT CASSLGRQVSRGNTIYF
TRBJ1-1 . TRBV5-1 TGCGCCAGCAGCCCCGACGGGAACACTGAAGCTTTCTTT CASSPDGNTEAFF
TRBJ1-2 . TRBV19 TGTGCCACCGAGGATTTCTATGGCTACACCTTC CATEDFYGYTF